This TCR beta chain comes out of a study of T-cell reconstitution after alpha-beta-depleted transplantation in children. Preparing the TCRbeta library involved the use of unique molecular identifiers. TCRdb ran MiXCR on the PCR reads and lists one entry per CDR3 protein. The sample consists of hundreds of thousands of distinct CDR3 sequences, roughly 17% of them appearing once. This TCR was sampled from a human donor who donated a stem cell graft to a child with acute myeloid leukemia. The sample consisted of PBMCs from the stem cell graft donor, taken from the stem cell graft.

The chain's CDR3 is CSVEWGDRGRNEQFF. The DNA of the CDR3 is TGCAGCGTTGAATGGGGGGACAGGGGGCGGAATGAGCAGTTCTTC. The rearrangement links TRBV29-1 to TRBJ2-1; 12 bases are shared with TRBD1. The CDR3 has 15 amino acids. Trimming removed 2 bases from V and 7 bases from J; junction bases left unmatched: 6. CDR1 and CDR2 from the germline V gene are SQVTM and ANQGSEA.